The clone carrying this T cell receptor beta chain came up a few times. These data come from a study of OX40 agonist ivuxolimab in advanced cancers. Study-wide context: Hepatocellular carcinoma, melanoma, renal cell or head and neck cancer affected the dose-escalation patients. In three patients, partial responses were observed, one with hepatocellular carcinoma and two with cutaneous melanoma.

Method: immunoSEQ multiplex PCR; TCRdb's copy keeps in-frame clones and lacks some. The sample has tens of thousands of clones, around 80% seen once. The CDR3 spans 12 residues. V was clipped by 6 bases and J by 4 bases, with 9 bases between them. Germline CDR1 SNHLY, CDR2 FYNNEI. This sample comprised CD4+ or CD8+ T cells sorted from blood, obtained in a trial of the OX40 agonist ivuxolimab. The TCR originated in an adult with an advanced solid tumor such as melanoma, head and neck, liver or kidney cancer. The V and J genes are TRBV2 and TRBJ1-2; D is uncertain. The CDR3 DNA is TGTGCCAGCAGCGGGGTGGGCTATGGCTACACCTTC. Its translation is CASSGVGYGYTF. Using reference TRBV2 and TRBJ1-2 for the parts outside the CDR3, the full variable domain is EPEVTQTPSHQVTQMGQEVILRCVPISNHLYFYWYRQILGQKVEFLVSFYNNEISEKSEIFDDQFSVERPDGSNFTLKIRSTKLEDSAMYFCASSGVGYGYTFGSGTRLTVV.